This is a list of T cell receptor beta chains from one sample in a study of T cells in Graves' hyperthyroidism and ophthalmopathy. Each CDR3 protein is one row after TCRdb ran MiXCR on the multiplex PCR reads. The sample lists roughly 420,000 distinct CDR3 sequences; roughly 13% were seen once. Sequencing used blood. The source of these receptors is a woman between 18 and 29 years old with Graves' hyperthyroidism. The CDR3 runs from the conserved cysteine through the conserved F or W. Each record gives: CDR3 DNA, CDR3 protein, V gene, clone size, J gene, D gene. D genes are given only for firm matches. The size of a clone is reported for some rows only, either as once, few or many, or as a class for expanded clones.

TGTGCCAGCAGTTACTCGATAGGTGTACCAAACACTGAAGCTTTCTTT CASSYSIGVPNTEAFF TRBV6-5 - TRBJ1-1 -
TGCAGTGTGAGCGGGAGATACGAGCAGTACTTC CSVSGRYEQYF TRBV20-1 many TRBJ2-7 TRBD2
TGTGCCAGCAGTGAGGCCAGCTCCTACGAGCAGTACTTC CASSEASSYEQYF TRBV25-1 - TRBJ2-7 -
TGCGCCAGCAGCTTGGTTCAGGGGGTAGATTACGAGCAGTACTTC CASSLVQGVDYEQYF TRBV5-1 few TRBJ2-7 TRBD1
TGTGCCAGCAGCCCCTCGTGGGGGTCGCATGTCGAAAAACTGTTTTTT CASSPSWGSHVEKLFF TRBV6-1 few TRBJ1-4 -
TGTGCCACCAGCCGTGAGGGTGGCTACACCTTC CATSREGGYTF TRBV15 - TRBJ1-2 -
TGTGCCACCGGACTAGCGGGAGGCAATGAGCAGTTCTTC CATGLAGGNEQFF TRBV6-1 - TRBJ2-1 TRBD2
TGTGCCAGCAGCCAAGAAGACAGGGGAGGAGAGACCCAGTACTTC CASSQEDRGGETQYF TRBV3-1 many TRBJ2-5 TRBD1
TGTGCCAGCAGCGTCGGACCTCACGTCACAGATACGCAGTATTTT CASSVGPHVTDTQYF TRBV9 few TRBJ2-3 -
TGTGCCAGCAGTGTCAGCGGGCGTGGTACTGAAGCTTTCTTT CASSVSGRGTEAFF TRBV28 many TRBJ1-1 -
TGCAGCGGTGGGACTGAAGCTTTCTTT CSGGTEAFF TRBV29-1 - TRBJ1-1 -
TGTGCCAGCAGCGTAGCCCCGTCTCAGGGGGGAAATGAGCAGTTCTTC CASSVAPSQGGNEQFF TRBV9 many TRBJ2-1 -
TGTGCCAGCTCACCTGGCTTGCGGCAGGTCGGAAACACCATATATTTT CASSPGLRQVGNTIYF TRBV18 many TRBJ1-3 -
TGTGCCAGCAGTTTCGAGGACCCGAACTACAATGAGCAGTTCTTC CASSFEDPNYNEQFF TRBV27 many TRBJ2-1 -
TGTGCCAGCAGCGACCTAACAGGCTCTGGAAACACCATATATTTT CASSDLTGSGNTIYF TRBV7-9 - TRBJ1-3 -
TGCGCCAGCAGCCAAGATGGACAGGGGGCGTACAATGAGCAGTTCTTC CASSQDGQGAYNEQFF TRBV4-3 many TRBJ2-1 TRBD1
TGTGCCAGCAGCTTATACGCCACAGATACGCAGTATTTT CASSLYATDTQYF TRBV13 many TRBJ2-3 -
TGTGCCAGCAGACAGGGTACCACAGATACGCAGTATTTT CASRQGTTDTQYF TRBV28 - TRBJ2-3 -
TGTGCCAGTAGTATCCCTCCCGGGGAGCAGTACTTC CASSIPPGEQYF TRBV19 - TRBJ2-7 -
TGTGCCAGCAGTCGTATGAACAATCAGCCCCAGCATTTT CASSRMNNQPQHF TRBV27 - TRBJ1-5 -
TGTGCCATCACCGGGACTAGCGGGAGTAGCTACAATGAGCAGTTCTTC CAITGTSGSSYNEQFF TRBV10-3 many TRBJ2-1 TRBD2